The 20 T cell receptor beta chains reported below all come from one sample, sequenced in a study of CD8 T cells in Susac syndrome. The authors reverse transcribed roughly 0.5 to 1 ug RNA with random hexamers. TCRdb fed the immunoSEQ multiplex PCR reads into MiXCR, producing one record per CDR3 protein. The sample holds just over 300,000 distinct CDR3 sequences, around 90% seen once. Specimen: CD4+ T cells from PBMCs. All receptors derive from a human donor with multiple sclerosis.

A single count supports this clonotype. J is TRBJ2-5 and V is TRBV20-1, with a tentative D call TRBD1 (5 bases). From germline, CDR1 is DFQATT and CDR2 SNEGSKA (reference sequence). This CDR3 has 15 residues. V was trimmed by 3 bases and J by 3 bases, leaving 17 bases between them. The CDR3 DNA reads TGCAGTGCTAGCCTCGTGGGGCGCGGCGAAGAGACCCAGTACTTC. This translates into CSASLVGRGEETQYF.

V usage is TRBV29-1 and J usage is TRBJ1-1, with 8 bases fitting TRBD1. Trimming at V came to 6 bases and at J to 5 bases, leaving 8 bases not matched to a gene. The germline V gene encodes CDR1 SQVTM and CDR2 ANQGSEA. CDR3 length equals 13 residues. CDR3 DNA sequence: TGCAGCGTGCTCGCGACAGGGGCGACTGAAGCTTTCTTT. Translating it yields CSVLATGATEAFF.

The V gene is TRBV20-1, the J gene TRBJ2-7; TRBD2 is a possible D gene (5 bases). The CDR3 is made up of 14 amino acids. The V end lost 3 bases, the J end lost 10 bases, and 22 bases lay between the germline ends. Per germline, CDR1 DFQATT and CDR2 SNEGSKA (reference sequence). CDR3 nucleotide sequence: TGCAGTGCTAGCGGGCGAGGGCATGCTGGAACTCAGTACTTC. Translating gives CSASGRGHAGTQYF.

The CDR3 DNA follows: TGCAGCGTTCTCCCGGGGAGGGTCACAGATACGCAGTATTTT. Translated: CSVLPGRVTDTQYF. The gene calls are TRBV29-1 and TRBJ2-3, with 7 bases that match TRBD2. Germline CDR1 reads SQVTM; CDR2 reads ANQGSEA. With 5 bases clipped from V and 2 bases from J, the junction kept 7 bases outside the gene matches. CDR3 length: 14 amino acids.

This chain joins TRBV6-2 or TRBV6-3 and TRBJ2-3; 8 bases match TRBD1. The CDR3 contains 16 residues. Trimming at V came to 6 bases and at J to 3 bases, leaving 11 bases not matched to a gene. Germline CDR1 is MNHEY and CDR2 is SVGEGT. The chain's CDR3 is CASSYHRDRPTDTQYF. The DNA of the CDR3 is TGTGCCAGCAGCTATCACCGGGACAGGCCGACAGATACGCAGTATTTT.

The rearrangement links TRBV7-9 to TRBJ2-3, with D possibly being TRBD1 (5 bases). CDR1 SEHNR and CDR2 FQNEAQ come from the germline V gene (reference sequence). V lost 5 bases and J lost 4, with 16 bases in between. This CDR3 region has 15 residues. CDR3 sequence: CASSLLQVGPDTQYF. The CDR3 DNA reads TGTGCCAGCAGCCTACTACAGGTTGGCCCAGATACGCAGTATTTT.

The genes are TRBV5-1 and TRBJ1-4, with D unresolved. The germline V gene has CDR1 SGHRS and CDR2 YFSETQ. The CDR3 extends over 15 amino acids. V shed 4 bases and J shed 4 bases, with 14 bases lying between them. The CDR3 region has the DNA TGCGCCAGCAGCCCGTTTCGGGCCTTTAATGAAAAACTGTTTTTT. Residues: CASSPFRAFNEKLFF.

As DNA, the CDR3 is TGCAGCGTTGGGGGTCAGCCAGCGCAAGAGACCCAGTACTTC. Translated, it gives CSVGGQPAQETQYF. This chain joins TRBV29-1 and TRBJ2-5; D is unclear. In germline, CDR1 is SQVTM, CDR2 ANQGSEA. Trimming cost V 4 bases and J 2 bases, with 14 bases left between them. The CDR3 consists of 14 residues.

The V gene is TRBV7-2, the J gene TRBJ2-7; 15 bases align to TRBD2. Losses at the gene ends were 4 bases for V and 2 bases for J; bases not matched to a gene: 6. Germline V gene data show CDR1 as SGHTA and CDR2 as FQGNSA. The CDR3 has 17 amino acids. CDR3 DNA sequence: TGTGCCAGCAGCTCCAGGACTAGCGGGAGGGGGACCTACGAGCAGTACTTC. It encodes CASSSRTSGRGTYEQYF.

CDR3 bases: TGCAGCGTTGTATTAGCGGGAGGTACCGAGACCCAGTACTTC. Translating it yields CSVVLAGGTETQYF. V is TRBV29-1 and J is TRBJ2-5; 10 bases agree with TRBD2. CDR1 and CDR2 from the germline V gene are SQVTM and ANQGSEA. With V trimmed by 4 bases and J by 5 bases, 7 bases remained unmatched. The CDR3 is made up of 14 amino acids.

The V gene is TRBV2, the J gene TRBJ2-7; the D is unclear. The germline V gene has CDR1 SNHLY and CDR2 FYNNEI. Trimming shortened V by 4 bases and J by 11 bases, and 12 bases separated the two germline ends. This CDR3 is 11 amino acids long. The CDR3, as DNA: TGTGCCAGCAGTGTTGAAGCTCTCAAGTACTTC. Protein: CASSVEALKYF.

J is TRBJ1-5 and V is TRBV24-1; 8 bases map to TRBD1. CDR3 length equals 14 residues. Trimming at V came to 4 bases and at J to 6 bases, leaving 4 bases not matched to a gene. CDR1 and CDR2 (germline): KGHDR, SFDVKD. Here the CDR3 DNA reads TGTGCCACCAGTGAGCGGACAGGGATTCAGCCCCAGCATTTT. Its protein product is CATSERTGIQPQHF.

This clonotype has only a few counts. This chain joins TRBV7-9 and TRBJ2-7; either TRBD1 or TRBD2 may fit D (5 bases each). Germline V gene data show CDR1 as SEHNR and CDR2 as FQNEAQ (reference sequence). The V and J ends lost 4 bases and 0 bases respectively, with 10 bases between them. The CDR3 contains 14 residues. The CDR3 DNA is TGTGCCAGCAGCTCGTGGGGGAGCTCCTACGAGCAGTACTTC. Its protein product is CASSSWGSSYEQYF. The full variable domain, with the rest looked up from reference TRBV7-9 and TRBJ2-7, is DTGVSQNPRHKITKRGQNVTFRCDPISEHNRLYWYRQTLGQGPEFLTYFQNEAQLEKSRLLSDRFSAERPKGSFSTLEIQRTEQGDSAMYLCASSSWGSSYEQYFGPGTRLTVT.

This chain links TRBV5-6 with TRBJ1-1; maybe TRBD1 (6 bases). Per the germline V gene, CDR1 is SGHDT and CDR2 is YYEEEE. The CDR3 consists of 16 residues. The germline V and J ends were trimmed by 0 bases and 0 bases, with 12 bases remaining between them. The CDR3 sequence: CASSLDWGAMNTEAFF. DNA for the CDR3: TGTGCCAGCAGCTTGGACTGGGGGGCGATGAACACTGAAGCTTTCTTT.

In this sample, this clonotype turned up once. The V and J genes are TRBV30 and TRBJ2-2; tentative D call: TRBD1 (6 bases). The CDR3 is made up of 14 amino acids. Germline CDR1 GTSNPN, CDR2 SVGIG (reference sequence). The V and J ends lost 3 bases and 5 bases respectively, with 13 bases between them. The CDR3 region has the DNA TGTGCCTGGAGGCAGACAGGAGCTACCGGGGAGCTGTTTTTT. As protein: CAWRQTGATGELFF.

The rearrangement links TRBV11-3 to TRBJ1-2; D perhaps matches TRBD1 (6 bases). V lost 1 base and J 6 bases, leaving 12 bases between the germline ends. The CDR3 totals 14 residues. Germline CDR1 and CDR2: SGHNT and YENEEA. CDR3 sequence: CASSLVAGADGYTF. The CDR3 coding sequence is TGTGCCAGCAGCTTAGTTGCGGGGGCAGATGGCTACACCTTC. Combining the CDR3 with reference TRBV11-3 and TRBJ1-2 gives the whole variable domain EAGVVQSPRYKIIEKKQPVAFWCNPISGHNTLYWYLQNLGQGPELLIRYENEEAVDDSQLPKDRFSAERLKGVDSTLKIQPAELGDSAVYLCASSLVAGADGYTFGSGTRLTVV.

The chain combines TRBV19 with TRBJ2-3; 7 bases match TRBD2. There are 17 residues in the CDR3. The V and J ends lost 4 bases and 4 bases, in that order; junction bases with no gene match: 14. Germline V gene sequence: CDR1 LNHDA, CDR2 SQIVND (reference sequence). The CDR3 loop is CASSTQLSSGSSDTQYF. CDR3 DNA sequence: TGTGCCAGTAGTACCCAGCTAAGTAGCGGGTCATCAGATACGCAGTATTTT.

The gene calls are TRBV7-9 and TRBJ2-3; D unresolved. This CDR3 has 11 residues. V was clipped by 5 bases and J by 12 bases, with 12 bases between them. Germline V gives CDR1 SEHNR, CDR2 FQNEAQ (reference sequence). The CDR3 nucleotides are TGTGCCAGCAGCCGCCCCGGGCCTCAGTATTTT. It is translated as CASSRPGPQYF.

CDR3 nucleotide sequence: TGTGCCAGCAGTTACCCCACCTACGAGCAGTACTTC. It translates to CASSYPTYEQYF. The chain links TRBV6-2 or TRBV6-3 to TRBJ2-7; D not certain. Trimming took 2 bases from V and 2 from J, leaving 4 bases between them. CDR3 size: 12 residues. CDR1 is MNHEY, CDR2 SVGEGT, per germline.

The V gene is TRBV15, the J gene TRBJ2-2; TRBD1 is a possible D gene (5 bases). Between the trimmed V and J ends, which lost 1 base and 9 bases, there was a span of 18 bases. CDR3 length: 16 amino acids. Looked up from germline, CDR1 is LNHNV and CDR2 is YYDKDF (reference sequence). CDR3 sequence: CATSRAQTASDRELFF. The CDR3 coding sequence is TGTGCCACCAGCAGAGCCCAGACAGCATCCGATCGGGAGCTGTTTTTT.